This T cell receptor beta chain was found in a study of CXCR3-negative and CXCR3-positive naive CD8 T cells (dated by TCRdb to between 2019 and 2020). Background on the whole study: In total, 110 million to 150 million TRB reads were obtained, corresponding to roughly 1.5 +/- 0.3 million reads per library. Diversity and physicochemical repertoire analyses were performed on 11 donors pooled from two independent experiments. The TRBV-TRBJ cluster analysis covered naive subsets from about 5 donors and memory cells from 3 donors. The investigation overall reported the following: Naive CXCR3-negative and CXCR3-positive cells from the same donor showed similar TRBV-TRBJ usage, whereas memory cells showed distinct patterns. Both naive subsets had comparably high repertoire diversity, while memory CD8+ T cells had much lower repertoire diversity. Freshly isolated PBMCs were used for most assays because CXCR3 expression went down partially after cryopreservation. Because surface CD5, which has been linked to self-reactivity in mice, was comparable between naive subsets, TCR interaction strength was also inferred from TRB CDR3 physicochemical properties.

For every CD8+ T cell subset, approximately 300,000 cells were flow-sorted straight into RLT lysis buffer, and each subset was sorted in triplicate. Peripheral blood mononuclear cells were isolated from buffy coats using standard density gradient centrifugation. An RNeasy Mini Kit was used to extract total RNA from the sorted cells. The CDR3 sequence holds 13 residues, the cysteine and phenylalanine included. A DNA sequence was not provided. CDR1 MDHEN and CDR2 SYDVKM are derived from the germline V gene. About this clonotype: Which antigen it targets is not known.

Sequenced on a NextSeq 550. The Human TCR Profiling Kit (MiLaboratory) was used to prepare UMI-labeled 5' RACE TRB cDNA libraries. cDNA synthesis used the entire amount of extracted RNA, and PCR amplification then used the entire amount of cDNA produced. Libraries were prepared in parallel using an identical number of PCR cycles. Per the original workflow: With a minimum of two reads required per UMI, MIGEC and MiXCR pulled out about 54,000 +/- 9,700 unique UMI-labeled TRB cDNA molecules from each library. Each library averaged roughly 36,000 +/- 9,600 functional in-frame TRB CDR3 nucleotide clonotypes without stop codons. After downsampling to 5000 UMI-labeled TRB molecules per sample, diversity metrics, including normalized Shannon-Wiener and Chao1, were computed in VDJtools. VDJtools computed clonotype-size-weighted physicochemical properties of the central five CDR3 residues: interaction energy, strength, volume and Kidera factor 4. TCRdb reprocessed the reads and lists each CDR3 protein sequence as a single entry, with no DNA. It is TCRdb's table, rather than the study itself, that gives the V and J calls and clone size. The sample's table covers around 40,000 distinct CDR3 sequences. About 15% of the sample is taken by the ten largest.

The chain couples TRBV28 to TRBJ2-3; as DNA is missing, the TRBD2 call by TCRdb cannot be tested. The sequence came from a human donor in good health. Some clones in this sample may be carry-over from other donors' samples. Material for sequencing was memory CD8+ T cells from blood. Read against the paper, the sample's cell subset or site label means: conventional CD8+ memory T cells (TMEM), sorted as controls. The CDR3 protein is CASSVGGYDTQYF. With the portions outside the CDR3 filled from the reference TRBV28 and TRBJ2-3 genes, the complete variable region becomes DVKVTQSSRYLVKRTGEKVFLECVQDMDHENMFWYRQDPGLGLRLIYFSYDVKMKEKGDIPEGYSVSREKKERFSLILESASTNQTSMYLCASSVGGYDTQYFGPGTRLTVL.